The next 15 T cell receptor beta chains were all read from a single sample in a study of blood T cell repertoires in COVID-19. Libraries were prepared by immunoSEQ multiplex PCR; TCRdb keeps only in-frame clonotypes and omits some of them. The sample holds tens of thousands of clones; under 85% are singletons and the top ten take about 15%. The specimen sequenced was peripheral blood. The receptors here all came from a man in his sixties with COVID-19, enrolled during active disease.

The rearrangement uses TRBV12-3 or TRBV12-4 and TRBJ1-1, with TRBD1 identical over 7 bases. V shed 8 bases and J 0 bases; nucleotides not matched to a gene: 3. The CDR3 totals 13 residues. Here the CDR3 reads CASQGQMNTEAFF. The CDR3 DNA follows: TGTGCCAGCCAGGGACAGATGAACACTGAAGCTTTCTTT.

This clone was seen a handful of times. The V call is TRBV19, the J call TRBJ1-5; TRBD1 aligns across 9 bases. J lost 3 bases, V lost 8 bases, and 2 bases had no gene match. Per germline, CDR1 LNHDA and CDR2 SQIVND (reference sequence). This CDR3 comprises 13 residues. In DNA, the CDR3 is TGTGCCAGTCGGGACAGGGACAATCAGCCCCAGCATTTT. Protein sequence: CASRDRDNQPQHF.

This chain links TRBV25-1 with TRBJ2-1, with TRBD2 identical over 11 bases. Trimming at V came to 7 bases and at J to 4 bases, leaving 6 bases not matched to a gene. The CDR3 contains 15 residues. Germline lookup yields CDR1 MGHDK and CDR2 SYGVNS. This CDR3 reads CASIETSGVYNEQFF. The CDR3 DNA follows: TGTGCCAGCATTGAGACTAGCGGGGTTTACAATGAGCAGTTCTTC.

The chain uses TRBV2 and TRBJ1-6; D is uncertain. Deletions cut 1 base from V and 8 bases from J, with 6 bases between. Germline V gives CDR1 SNHLY, CDR2 FYNNEI. The CDR3 runs to 13 residues. The CDR3 loop reads CASSEDRDSPLHF. As DNA, the CDR3 is TGTGCCAGCAGTGAAGATCGGGATTCACCCCTCCACTTT. The variable domain in full, completed from reference TRBV2 and TRBJ1-6, reads EPEVTQTPSHQVTQMGQEVILRCVPISNHLYFYWYRQILGQKVEFLVSFYNNEISEKSEIFDDQFSVERPDGSNFTLKIRSTKLEDSAMYFCASSEDRDSPLHFGNGTRLTVT.

In its sample, this clone was seen a few times. This chain uses TRBV28 with TRBJ1-5; maybe TRBD1 (6 bases). The CDR3 totals 13 residues. Germline CDR1 is MDHEN and CDR2 is SYDVKM. V was clipped by 7 bases and J by 5 bases, with 12 bases between them. Written as DNA, the CDR3 is TGTGCCAGCATAGGGACAAGCGATCAGCCCCAGCATTTT. Encoded protein: CASIGTSDQPQHF.

The chain combines TRBV29-1 with TRBJ1-6, with D uncertain. The germline V gene encodes CDR1 SQVTM and CDR2 ANQGSEA. The CDR3 is made up of 15 amino acids. Trimming cost V 7 bases and J 10 bases, with 23 bases left between them. The CDR3 loop is CSALLDTNVGSPLHF. In nucleotides, the CDR3 is TGCAGCGCTCTACTAGACACGAATGTGGGGTCACCCCTCCACTTT. The whole variable domain, filled in from reference TRBV29-1 and TRBJ1-6, reads SAVISQKPSRDICQRGTSLTIQCQVDSQVTMMFWYRQQPGQSLTLIATANQGSEATYESGFVIDKFPISRPNLTFSTLTVSNMSPEDSSIYLCSALLDTNVGSPLHFGNGTRLTVT.

This chain's CDR3 is CASSTGSSDGYTF. The CDR3 DNA sequence: TGTGCCAGCAGCACCGGGTCTAGTGATGGCTACACCTTC. The gene calls are TRBV5-4 and TRBJ1-2; D is uncertain. Germline-derived CDR1 and CDR2 are SGHNT and YYREEE (reference sequence). Trimming removed 4 bases from V and 6 bases from J, with 13 bases in between. This CDR3 is built from 13 residues.

The V gene is TRBV12-5, the J gene TRBJ2-1; TRBD2 matches at 7 bases. The V gene end was trimmed by 0 bases and the J gene end by 0 bases; junction bases not matched to a gene: 8. The CDR3 is made up of 18 amino acids. CDR1 and CDR2 from the germline V gene are LGHNT and FRNRAP. Here the CDR3 reads CASGLVHLREFSYNEQFF. In nucleotides, the CDR3 is TGTGCTAGTGGTTTGGTACACTTGCGGGAGTTCTCCTACAATGAGCAGTTCTTC.

At least ten counts were recorded for this clone. The chain joins TRBV10-3 to TRBJ2-7, with D possibly matching TRBD1 (6 bases). Trimming removed 4 bases from V and 6 bases from J, with 13 bases in between. Germline V gene data show CDR1 as ENHRY and CDR2 as SYGVKD. The CDR3 totals 13 residues. This CDR3 reads CAISGGLRREQYF. CDR3 nucleotide sequence: TGTGCCATCAGTGGGGGGCTCCGTCGCGAGCAGTACTTC.

There are a few counts of this clone. In DNA form, the CDR3 reads TGTGCCCATCCCTCGTCCAGACCGGGCACTGAAGCTTTCTTT. Residues: CAHPSSRPGTEAFF. The chain is built from TRBV30 and TRBJ1-1; no clear D. Trimming left V 8 bases short and J 4 bases short, with 20 bases between. The CDR3 extends over 14 amino acids. The V gene's germline CDR1 is GTSNPN and CDR2 SVGIG (reference sequence).

This clone came up a few times. J is TRBJ2-1 and V is TRBV10-3; weak D call: TRBD2 (6 bases). V was shortened by 10 bases and J by 6 bases, with 10 bases between the two germline ends. The CDR3 is 11 residues long. Germline CDR1 is ENHRY and CDR2 is SYGVKD. The CDR3 loop is CATLASNEQFF. The CDR3 DNA is TGTGCCACCCTAGCGTCCAATGAGCAGTTCTTC.

There are a few counts of this clone. V usage is TRBV5-4 and J usage is TRBJ2-3, with 7 nucleotides matching TRBD2. With 3 bases clipped from V and 4 bases from J, the junction kept 8 bases outside the gene matches. Germline assignment: CDR1 SGHNT and CDR2 YYREEE (reference sequence). The CDR3 runs to 15 residues. CDR3 nucleotide sequence: TGTGCCAGCAGCTCCGTGAGCGGGACGGCAGATACGCAGTATTTT. This translates into CASSSVSGTADTQYF.

This clone is a singleton in its sample. In DNA, the CDR3 is TGTGCCAGCAGTGGGACAGGCGCAAGGTCACCCCTCCACTTT. Translating gives CASSGTGARSPLHF. The chain is built from TRBV2 and TRBJ1-6, with 7 bases fitting TRBD1. V shed 4 bases and J 10 bases; nucleotides not matched to a gene: 7. Germline V CDR1 and CDR2: SNHLY, FYNNEI. The length of the CDR3 is 14 residues.

CDR3 loop: CASSFELETQYF. The DNA for the CDR3 is TGTGCCAGCAGCTTCGAGTTAGAGACCCAGTACTTC. The chain links TRBV5-4 to TRBJ2-5; D remains unclear. Germline V gene data show CDR1 as SGHNT and CDR2 as YYREEE (reference sequence). Trimming took 2 bases from V and 4 from J, leaving 6 bases between them. This CDR3 region has 12 residues.

This clone was seen just once. V usage is TRBV30 and J usage is TRBJ2-1, with 10 bases aligning to TRBD2. V shed 0 bases, J shed 5 bases, and the junction held 1 base outside the gene matches. This CDR3 comprises 14 residues. Germline V lookup: CDR1 GTSNPN, CDR2 SVGIG (reference sequence). The CDR3 reads CAWSVTSGDNEQFF. CDR3 DNA: TGTGCCTGGAGTGTAACTAGCGGGGACAATGAGCAGTTCTTC.